Sequencing of this TCR beta chain was carried out in a study of cytomegalovirus exposure and HLA in healthy donors. Points on this clone: Its antigen is unknown.

V shed 4 bases and J shed 0 bases, with 15 bases lying between them. The germline CDR1 and CDR2 sequences are GTSNPN and SVGIG (reference sequence). The CDR3 extends over 15 amino acids. Study-wide results and limits: What a later analysis reportedly showed was that an Asian-associated ancestry cluster had fewer N-insertions than the roughly 720-donor mean. In a later analysis, most CMV-associated TCR beta chains appeared HLA-restricted. The study dropped some indistinguishable V segments, TRBV6-2 and TRBV6-3 among them.

PCR was performed using 60 Vbeta and 13 Jbeta primers. Data came from immunoSEQ multiplex PCR; TCRdb stores just in-frame clones and leaves some out. The sample shows 40,000 to 45,000 clones, around 64% of them seen only once. V gene TRBV30 combines with J gene TRBJ1-1, with D possibly TRBD1 on 6 matching bases. The source of this sequence is a human donor in good health. The sample taken for sequencing was PBMCs. The CDR3 coding sequence is TGTGCCTGGAAAGAGTCGGGACACCTGAACACTGAAGCTTTCTTT. It codes for CAWKESGHLNTEAFF.